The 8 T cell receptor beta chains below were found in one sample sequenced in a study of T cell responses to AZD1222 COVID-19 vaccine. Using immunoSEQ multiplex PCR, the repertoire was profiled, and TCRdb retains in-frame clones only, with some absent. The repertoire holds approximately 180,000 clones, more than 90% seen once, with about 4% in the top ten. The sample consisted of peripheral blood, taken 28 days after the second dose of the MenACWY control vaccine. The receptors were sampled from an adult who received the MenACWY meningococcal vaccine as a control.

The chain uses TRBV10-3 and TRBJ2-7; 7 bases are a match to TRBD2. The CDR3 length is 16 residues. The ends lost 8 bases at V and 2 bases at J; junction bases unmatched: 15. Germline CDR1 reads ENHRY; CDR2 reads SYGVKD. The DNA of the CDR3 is TGTGCCATCTCAGTATCAGTTGGGAGGGATACCTACGAGCAGTACTTC. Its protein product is CAISVSVGRDTYEQYF.

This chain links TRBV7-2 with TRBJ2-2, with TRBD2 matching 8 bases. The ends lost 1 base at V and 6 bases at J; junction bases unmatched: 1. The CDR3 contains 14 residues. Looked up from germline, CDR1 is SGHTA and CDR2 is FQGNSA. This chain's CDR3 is CASSLDSGAGELFF. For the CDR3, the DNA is TGTGCCAGCAGCTTAGATAGCGGGGCCGGGGAGCTGTTTTTT.

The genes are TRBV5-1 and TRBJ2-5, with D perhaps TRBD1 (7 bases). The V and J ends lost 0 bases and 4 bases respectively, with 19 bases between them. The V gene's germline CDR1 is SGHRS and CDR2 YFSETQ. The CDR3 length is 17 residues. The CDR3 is CASSLGLAQGGTETQYF. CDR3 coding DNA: TGCGCCAGCAGCTTGGGTCTAGCCCAGGGGGGCACAGAGACCCAGTACTTC.

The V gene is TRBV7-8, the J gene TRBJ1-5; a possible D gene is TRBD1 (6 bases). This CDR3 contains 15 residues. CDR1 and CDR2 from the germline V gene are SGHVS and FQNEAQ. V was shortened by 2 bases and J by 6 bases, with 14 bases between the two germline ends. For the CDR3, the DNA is TGTGCCAGCAGCTTATTCCGGGACATTACTCAGCCCCAGCATTTT. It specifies CASSLFRDITQPQHF.

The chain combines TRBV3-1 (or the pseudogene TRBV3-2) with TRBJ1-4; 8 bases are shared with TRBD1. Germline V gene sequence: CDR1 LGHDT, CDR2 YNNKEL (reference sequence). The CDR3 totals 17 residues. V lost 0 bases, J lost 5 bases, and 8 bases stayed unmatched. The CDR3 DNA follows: TGTGCCAGCAGCCAAGATTCCGGGACAGGTATAAATGAAAAACTGTTTTTT. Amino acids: CASSQDSGTGINEKLFF.

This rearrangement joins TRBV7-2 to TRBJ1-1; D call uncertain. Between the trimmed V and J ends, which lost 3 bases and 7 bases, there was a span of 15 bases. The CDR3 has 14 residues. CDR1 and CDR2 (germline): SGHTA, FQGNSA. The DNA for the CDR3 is TGTGCCAGCAGCTTTTTTAGGCGGAACGGTGAAGCTTTCTTT. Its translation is CASSFFRRNGEAFF.

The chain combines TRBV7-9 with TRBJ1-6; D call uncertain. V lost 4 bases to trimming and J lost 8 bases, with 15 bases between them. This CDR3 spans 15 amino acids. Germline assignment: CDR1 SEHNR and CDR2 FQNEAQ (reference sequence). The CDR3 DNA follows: TGTGCCAGCAGCTCCCGGACTGGAACGGATTCACCCCTCCACTTT. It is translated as CASSSRTGTDSPLHF.

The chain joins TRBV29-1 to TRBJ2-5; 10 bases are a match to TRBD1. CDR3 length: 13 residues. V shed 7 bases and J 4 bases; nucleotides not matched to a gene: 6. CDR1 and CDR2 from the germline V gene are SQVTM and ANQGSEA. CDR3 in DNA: TGCAGCGGGGGGACAGGGGTTGTAGAGACCCAGTACTTC. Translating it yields CSGGTGVVETQYF. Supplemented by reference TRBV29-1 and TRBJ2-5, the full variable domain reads SAVISQKPSRDICQRGTSLTIQCQVDSQVTMMFWYRQQPGQSLTLIATANQGSEATYESGFVIDKFPISRPNLTFSTLTVSNMSPEDSSIYLCSGGTGVVETQYFGPGTRLLVL.